These 8 T cell receptor beta chains originate from one sample sequenced in a study of blood T cell repertoires in COVID-19. TCRdb's table, derived via immunoSEQ multiplex PCR, lists solely in-frame clones and lacks some. This sample yields a few hundred thousand clones, of which more than 75% are seen a single time; approximately 1.9% belongs to the top ten. The specimen was PBMCs or T cells enriched from blood (not recorded which). These receptors were obtained from a man aged 35-49 years in a cohort exposed to, infected with or recovered from COVID-19 (not recorded which).

This chain joins TRBV19 and TRBJ2-3; 8 positions match TRBD2. Germline CDR1 LNHDA, CDR2 SQIVND (reference sequence). V was clipped by 7 bases and J by 4 bases; unmatched bases: 10. This CDR3 contains 15 residues. The CDR3, as DNA: TGTGCCAGTACCGATCGGTCAGCGGGAGCAGATACGCAGTATTTT. This sequence encodes CASTDRSAGADTQYF.

This chain connects TRBV18 to TRBJ2-3, with D possibly TRBD1 on 5 matching bases. CDR3 size: 13 residues. Trimming removed 2 bases at V and 6 bases at J, with 9 bases between. Germline V gene lookup returns CDR1 KGHSH and CDR2 LQKENI. CDR3 DNA sequence: TGTGCCAGCTCACCAATGGACAAGGATACGCAGTATTTT. Amino acid sequence: CASSPMDKDTQYF.

This chain joins TRBV7-8 and TRBJ1-2, with unresolved D. This CDR3 spans 15 amino acids. The germline V gene encodes CDR1 SGHVS and CDR2 FQNEAQ. Trimming cost V 1 base and J 0 bases, with 9 bases left between them. CDR3 bases: TGTGCCAGCAGCTTAGTTGGCACCGCTAACTATGGCTACACCTTC. The encoded protein is CASSLVGTANYGYTF.

This chain connects TRBV2 to TRBJ2-3; 7 nucleotides line up with TRBD2. The trim removed 5 bases at V and 0 bases at J, leaving 5 bases unmatched. Germline lookup yields CDR1 SNHLY and CDR2 FYNNEI. This CDR3 is 15 amino acids long. CDR3 region: CASSRLAASTDTQYF. The CDR3, as DNA: TGTGCCAGCAGTCGACTAGCAGCTAGCACAGATACGCAGTATTTT.

This chain connects TRBV19 to TRBJ1-4, with D maybe TRBD1 (6 bases). This CDR3 is built from 14 residues. From germline, CDR1 is LNHDA and CDR2 SQIVND (reference sequence). Trimming took 6 bases from V and 2 from J, leaving 10 bases between them. The CDR3 here is CASRSGVTNEKLFF. The CDR3 bases are TGTGCCAGTAGATCAGGGGTGACTAATGAAAAACTGTTTTTT.

The V call is TRBV30, the J call TRBJ1-2, with 7 bases identical to TRBD1. From germline, CDR1 is GTSNPN and CDR2 SVGIG (reference sequence). The CDR3 consists of 12 residues. The V segment lost 4 bases and the J segment 4 bases; nucleotides outside the gene matches: 3. In nucleotides, the CDR3 is TGTGCCTGGACATGGGACAGCTATGGCTACACCTTC. Its translation: CAWTWDSYGYTF. Supplemented by reference TRBV30 and TRBJ1-2, the full variable domain reads SQTIHQWPATLVQPVGSPLSLECTVEGTSNPNLYWYRQAAGRGLQLLFYSVGIGQISSEVPQNLSASRPQDRQFILSSKKLLLSDSGFYLCAWTWDSYGYTFGSGTRLTVV.

The V and J genes are TRBV2 and TRBJ1-2; a possible D gene is TRBD1 (6 bases). Trimming cost V 7 bases and J 3 bases, with 15 bases left between them. CDR3 length: 14 residues. Germline CDR1 reads SNHLY; CDR2 reads FYNNEI. The CDR3 is CASKVGQEYYGYTF. Written as DNA, the CDR3 is TGTGCCAGCAAGGTGGGACAAGAATACTATGGCTACACCTTC.

Details on this clone: The same CDR3 arises from other DNA sequences in this sample as well. The V and J genes are TRBV5-1 and TRBJ1-1, with D hard to call. The CDR3 is made up of 13 amino acids. Germline V lookup: CDR1 SGHRS, CDR2 YFSETQ. The germline V and J ends were trimmed by 1 base and 1 base, with 5 bases remaining between them. CDR3 nucleotides: TGCGCCAGCAGCTTGCAGGAGAACACTGAAGCTTTCTTT. It codes for CASSLQENTEAFF.